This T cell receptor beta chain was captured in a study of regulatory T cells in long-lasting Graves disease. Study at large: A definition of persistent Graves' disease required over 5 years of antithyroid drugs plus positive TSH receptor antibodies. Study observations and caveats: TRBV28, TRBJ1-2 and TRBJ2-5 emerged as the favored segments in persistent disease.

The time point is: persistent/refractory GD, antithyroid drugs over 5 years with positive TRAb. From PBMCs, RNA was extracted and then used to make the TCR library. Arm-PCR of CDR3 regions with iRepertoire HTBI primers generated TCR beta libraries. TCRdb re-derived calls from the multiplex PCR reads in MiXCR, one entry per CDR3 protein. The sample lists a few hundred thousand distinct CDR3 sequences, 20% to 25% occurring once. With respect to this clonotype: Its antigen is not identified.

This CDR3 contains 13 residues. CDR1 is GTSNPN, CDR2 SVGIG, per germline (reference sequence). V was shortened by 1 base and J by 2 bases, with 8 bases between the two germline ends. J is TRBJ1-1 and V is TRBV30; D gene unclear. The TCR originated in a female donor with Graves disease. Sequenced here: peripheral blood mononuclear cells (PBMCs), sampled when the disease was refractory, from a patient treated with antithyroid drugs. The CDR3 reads CAWSEMENTEAFF. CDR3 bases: TGTGCCTGGAGTGAGATGGAAAACACTGAAGCTTTCTTT. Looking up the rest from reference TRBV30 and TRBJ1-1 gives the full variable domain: SQTIHQWPATLVQPVGSPLSLECTVEGTSNPNLYWYRQAAGRGLQLLFYSVGIGQISSEVPQNLSASRPQDRQFILSSKKLLLSDSGFYLCAWSEMENTEAFFGQGTRLTVV.